One sample yielded the 27 T cell receptor beta chains listed below, sequenced in a study of a mutant IDH1 vaccine in newly diagnosed glioma. Sequenced by immunoSEQ multiplex PCR; TCRdb stores in-frame clones only, minus some. In the table there are approximately 28,000 clones, around 78% of which are singletons. Their antigens are not known. Time point noted: week 35, safety follow-up. Topical imiquimod was applied with each vaccine dose, which held 300 ug of mutant IDH1 20-mer peptide. Sample: PBMCs, taken from a glioma patient whose treatment included an IDH1 peptide vaccine. These receptors were collected from a man aged 25-40 years with glioma.

This clone was recorded a few times. CDR3 sequence (DNA): TGTGCCAGCAGCTCCGGGTGGTCAGGTGAAAAACTGTTTTTT. It codes for CASSSGWSGEKLFF. V usage is TRBV7-9 and J usage is TRBJ1-4; D unclear. Germline lookup yields CDR1 SEHNR and CDR2 FQNEAQ (reference sequence). V was trimmed by 4 bases and J by 7 bases, leaving 13 bases between them. The CDR3 runs to 14 residues.

The chain joins TRBV30 to TRBJ1-6, with 12 bases identical to TRBD1. Germline loops: CDR1 GTSNPN, CDR2 SVGIG (reference sequence). CDR3 length equals 15 residues. V lost 4 bases and J lost 10; bases outside the gene matches: 8. CDR3 sequence: CAWTYGTGGKSPLHF. The CDR3 bases are TGTGCCTGGACCTACGGGACAGGGGGCAAATCACCCCTCCACTTT.

This clone has more than one count but fewer than ten. The rearrangement uses TRBV10-1 and TRBJ2-7, with D perhaps matching TRBD1 (5 bases). V dropped 7 bases and J dropped 2 bases, with 15 bases sitting between them. CDR3 length equals 14 residues. Germline V CDR1 and CDR2: WNHNN, SYGVQD (reference sequence). CDR3 sequence (DNA): TGCGCCAGCAAAAATGCCAGGGCTACCTACGAGCAGTACTTC. Its protein is CASKNARATYEQYF.

The chain carries TRBV30 and TRBJ2-5; D remains ambiguous. The germline V and J ends were trimmed by 4 bases and 1 base, with 4 bases remaining between them. CDR3 length equals 11 residues. Germline CDR1 is GTSNPN and CDR2 is SVGIG (reference sequence). The CDR3 DNA sequence: TGTGCCTGGACACCCCAAGAGACCCAGTACTTC. Translated, it gives CAWTPQETQYF.

The chain employs TRBV29-1 and TRBJ2-1; 14 bases are shared with TRBD2. Germline assignment: CDR1 SQVTM and CDR2 ANQGSEA. The CDR3 sequence is 14 residues long. V lost 7 bases to trimming and J lost 8 bases; unmatched junction nucleotides: 7. CDR3 residues: CSAEGLAGDHEQFF. In DNA form, the CDR3 reads TGCAGCGCCGAGGGACTAGCGGGAGATCATGAGCAGTTCTTC.

The chain is built from TRBV7-6 and TRBJ1-1, with D hard to call. CDR3 length: 13 amino acids. V lost 5 bases and J lost 1, with 8 bases in between. Germline CDR1 SGHVS, CDR2 FNYEAQ. Here the CDR3 DNA reads TGTGCCAGCAGCCTCGTGGGGAACACTGAAGCTTTCTTT. Translated, it gives CASSLVGNTEAFF. Using reference TRBV7-6 and TRBJ1-1 for the parts outside the CDR3, the full variable domain is GAGVSQSPRYKVTKRGQDVALRCDPISGHVSLYWYRQALGQGPEFLTYFNYEAQQDKSGLPNDRFSAERPEGSISTLTIQRTEQRDSAMYRCASSLVGNTEAFFGQGTRLTVV.

The chain has TRBV28 and TRBJ1-5; 7 positions match TRBD1. CDR1 is MDHEN and CDR2 is SYDVKM in the germline V gene. This CDR3 comprises 14 residues. Trimming at V came to 5 bases and at J to 6 bases, leaving 7 bases not matched to a gene. This CDR3 reads CASSPTGQPQPQHF. CDR3 bases: TGTGCCAGCAGTCCAACGGGACAGCCTCAGCCCCAGCATTTT.

The CDR3 nucleotides read TGTGCCAGCAGCTTAGGACCGGACAGAAGGACCTACGAGCAGTACTTC. Protein product: CASSLGPDRRTYEQYF. The chain employs TRBV7-9 and TRBJ2-7, with D possibly matching TRBD1 (6 bases). Trimming cost V 1 base and J 2 bases, with 15 bases left between them. The CDR3 totals 16 residues. Germline CDR1 reads SEHNR; CDR2 reads FQNEAQ (reference sequence).

This clone was counted between two and nine times. J is TRBJ2-3 and V is TRBV28; D gene uncertain. Germline V gives CDR1 MDHEN, CDR2 SYDVKM. CDR3 length: 15 amino acids. V shed 3 bases and J shed 0 bases, with 10 bases lying between them. The CDR3 spells CASSLFGSSTDTQYF. CDR3 DNA sequence: TGTGCCAGCAGTTTGTTTGGGTCTAGCACAGATACGCAGTATTTT.

The CDR3 sequence: CASSYSRQGQNIQYF. For the CDR3, the DNA is TGTGCCAGCAGTTACTCGAGACAGGGTCAAAACATTCAGTACTTC. J is TRBJ2-4 and V is TRBV6-5, with 7 bases lining up with TRBD1. Germline loops: CDR1 MNHEY, CDR2 SVGAGI. The CDR3 loop spans 15 amino acids. Germline trimming cut 0 bases from V and 5 bases from J; bases unmatched to any gene: 4.

The chain uses TRBV7-9 and TRBJ2-3; D is possibly TRBD1 (6 bases). Trimming cost V 5 bases and J 1 base, with 13 bases left between them. The CDR3 contains 15 residues. Germline V gene sequence: CDR1 SEHNR, CDR2 FQNEAQ (reference sequence). The CDR3 nucleotides are TGTGCCAGCAGCCTACAGGGTTGGGGCACAGATACGCAGTATTTT. The encoded protein is CASSLQGWGTDTQYF.

This chain links TRBV4-1 with TRBJ1-4, with D possibly being TRBD1 (5 bases). The CDR3 totals 15 residues. Germline V gene lookup returns CDR1 MGHRA and CDR2 YSYEKL. The V and J ends lost 6 bases and 4 bases respectively, with 15 bases between them. CDR3 nucleotides: TGCGCCAGCAGTTTTCTGGGACGGCTTAATGAAAAACTGTTTTTT. Translated: CASSFLGRLNEKLFF.

The rearrangement joins TRBV30 to TRBJ2-1; no reliable D call. The CDR3 has 13 amino acids. The germline gives CDR1 GTSNPN, CDR2 SVGIG (reference sequence). The V and J ends lost 1 base and 7 bases respectively, with 11 bases between them. CDR3 protein: CAWSEARWNEQFF. CDR3 in DNA: TGTGCCTGGAGTGAGGCCAGGTGGAATGAGCAGTTCTTC.

The chain couples TRBV2 to TRBJ1-4; D perhaps matches TRBD1 (5 bases). The CDR3 is 17 amino acids. V was pared by 1 base and J by 4 bases, with 16 bases between. In germline, CDR1 is SNHLY, CDR2 FYNNEI. The CDR3 bases are TGTGCCAGCAGTGAAGGAGGGGTTTTTGGCGGTAATGAAAAACTGTTTTTT. Translated: CASSEGGVFGGNEKLFF.

The chain links TRBV7-8 to TRBJ2-7, with 8 bases lining up with TRBD1. Losses at the gene ends were 6 bases for V and 4 bases for J; bases not matched to a gene: 8. This CDR3 spans 14 amino acids. CDR1 SGHVS and CDR2 FQNEAQ come from the germline V gene. CDR3 bases: TGTGCCAGCAGTCCAAGGGGACAGGAGTACGAGCAGTACTTC. This encodes CASSPRGQEYEQYF.

A single count supports this clone. This chain connects TRBV5-1 to TRBJ1-2; 7 nucleotides align to TRBD1. V was clipped by 0 bases and J by 8 bases; unmatched bases: 10. The V gene's germline CDR1 is SGHRS and CDR2 YFSETQ. This CDR3 spans 15 amino acids. CDR3 nucleotides: TGCGCCAGCAGCTTGGTCGGGACAGCCCCTATGGGCTACACCTTC. Translating it yields CASSLVGTAPMGYTF.

The chain couples TRBV18 to TRBJ2-5; weak D call: TRBD1 (6 bases). Trimming cost V 2 bases and J 4 bases, with 14 bases left between them. Germline CDR1 and CDR2: KGHSH and LQKENI. The CDR3 contains 15 residues. The chain's CDR3 is CASSPTAGAGETQYF. Written as DNA, the CDR3 is TGTGCCAGCTCACCAACCGCAGGGGCGGGAGAGACCCAGTACTTC.

The V gene is TRBV5-6, the J gene TRBJ2-4; no firm D call. The CDR3 loop spans 14 amino acids. V shed 0 bases and J shed 6 bases, with 10 bases lying between them. The germline CDR1 and CDR2 sequences are SGHDT and YYEEEE. CDR3 amino acids: CASSLVGFGNIQYF. Written as DNA, the CDR3 is TGTGCCAGCAGCTTGGTCGGGTTCGGAAACATTCAGTACTTC.

As concerns this clone: Relative to the germline gene, one junction end is altered; a read error may explain this. The chain links TRBV11-2 to TRBJ2-1; D gene unclear. The germline CDR1 and CDR2 sequences are SGHAT and FQNNGV. This CDR3 is built from 12 residues. In DNA form, the CDR3 reads TGTGCCAGCACCTTAGCCCGTAATGAGCAGTTCTTC. It codes for CASTLARNEQFF.

This clone was recorded only once. The chain joins TRBV11-2 to TRBJ1-3; a weak D match, TRBD1 (6 bases). The CDR3 spans 16 residues. Trimming left V 5 bases short and J 0 bases short, with 14 bases between. Germline loops: CDR1 SGHAT, CDR2 FQNNGV. CDR3 bases: TGTGCCAGCAGCCCTGGGGGCTATGCCTCTGGAAACACCATATATTTT. It is translated as CASSPGGYASGNTIYF.

The chain combines TRBV6-1 with TRBJ1-5; no clear D. The CDR3 contains 13 residues. The germline CDR1 and CDR2 sequences are MNHNS and SASEGT. Deletions cut 7 bases from V and 1 base from J, with 8 bases between. CDR3 coding DNA: TGTGCCAGCACCGGGGAAAGCAATCAGCCCCAGCATTTT. Its translation: CASTGESNQPQHF.

The V gene is TRBV5-4, the J gene TRBJ1-1; D is uncertain. Germline CDR1 is SGHNT and CDR2 is YYREEE (reference sequence). Between the trimmed V and J ends, which lost 5 bases and 1 base, there was a span of 18 bases. The CDR3 is made up of 16 amino acids. DNA of the CDR3: TGTGCCAGCAGACCCGGACTAGGCCAATGGAACACTGAAGCTTTCTTT. As protein: CASRPGLGQWNTEAFF.

The V call is TRBV27, the J call TRBJ2-7, with 8 nucleotides matching TRBD1. This CDR3 is built from 17 residues. The V segment lost 2 bases and the J segment 5 bases; nucleotides outside the gene matches: 14. Germline CDR1 MNHEY, CDR2 SMNVEV (reference sequence). The CDR3, as DNA: TGTGCCAGCAGTTTACGGATTGGGAGACAGGGGACGGACGAGCAGTACTTC. It specifies CASSLRIGRQGTDEQYF.

This clone was counted a few times. The chain combines TRBV12-5 with TRBJ2-2; D possibly corresponds to TRBD2 (6 bases). The CDR3 runs 12 residues. Germline loops: CDR1 LGHNT, CDR2 FRNRAP. V was pared by 5 bases and J by 7 bases, with 8 bases between. The CDR3 nucleotides read TGTGCTAGTGGTCACGGGGGCGGGGAGCTGTTTTTT. Translation: CASGHGGGELFF.

The chain employs TRBV4-3 and TRBJ2-7; tentatively, D is TRBD1 (6 bases). CDR3 length: 17 residues. V gave up 0 bases and J gave up 0 bases, with 15 bases separating them. Germline lookup yields CDR1 LGHNA and CDR2 YSLEER. CDR3 amino acids: CASSQEVVGAYSYEQYF. The CDR3 DNA follows: TGCGCCAGCAGCCAAGAAGTGGTGGGGGCTTACTCCTACGAGCAGTACTTC.

This chain's CDR3 is CASSQVAVLGKAISGNTIYF. Here the CDR3 DNA reads TGCGCCAGCAGCCAAGTGGCGGTTTTGGGTAAGGCGATCTCTGGAAACACCATATATTTT. The chain is built from TRBV4-1 and TRBJ1-3, with D uncertain. CDR1 is MGHRA and CDR2 is YSYEKL in the germline V gene. The germline V and J ends were trimmed by 1 base and 0 bases, with 22 bases remaining between them. The CDR3 sequence is 20 residues long.

This chain links TRBV12-5 with TRBJ2-1; D possibly corresponds to TRBD1 (6 bases). The CDR3 consists of 16 residues. V dropped 0 bases and J dropped 0 bases, with 9 bases sitting between them. CDR1 LGHNT and CDR2 FRNRAP come from the germline V gene. The CDR3 DNA follows: TGTGCTAGTGGTTTGGTACAGGGTTACTCCTACAATGAGCAGTTCTTC. Encoded protein: CASGLVQGYSYNEQFF.